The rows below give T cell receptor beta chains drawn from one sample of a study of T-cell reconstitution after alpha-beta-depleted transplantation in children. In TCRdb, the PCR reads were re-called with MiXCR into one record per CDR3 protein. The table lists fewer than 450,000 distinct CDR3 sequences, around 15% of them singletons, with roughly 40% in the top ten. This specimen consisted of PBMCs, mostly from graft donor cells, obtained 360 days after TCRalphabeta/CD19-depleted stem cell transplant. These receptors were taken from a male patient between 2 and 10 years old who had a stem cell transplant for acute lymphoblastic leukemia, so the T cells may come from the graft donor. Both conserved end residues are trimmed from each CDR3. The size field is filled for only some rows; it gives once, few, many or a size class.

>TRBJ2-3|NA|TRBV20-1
SARGATVSTDTQY
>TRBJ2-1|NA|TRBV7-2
ASSFTSGNIYNEQF
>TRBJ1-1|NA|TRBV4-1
ASSQRRVNTEAF
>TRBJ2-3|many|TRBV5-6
ASSFSLQGWDTQY
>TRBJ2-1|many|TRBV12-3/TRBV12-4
ASSLYGRLNNEQF
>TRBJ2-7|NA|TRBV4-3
ASSRRLARSYEQY
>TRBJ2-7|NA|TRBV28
ASSSLTGVLRSSYEQY
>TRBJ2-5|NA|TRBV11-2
ASVIGKGGRAIQETQY
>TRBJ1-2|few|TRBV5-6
ASSSGRINYGYT
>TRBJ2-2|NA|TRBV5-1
ASSPQGRENGELF
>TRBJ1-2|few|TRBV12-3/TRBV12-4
ASSLRGVGYT
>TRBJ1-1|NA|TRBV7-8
ASSFSSVAGDTEAF
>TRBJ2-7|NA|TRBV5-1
ASSLPSGRASSYEQY
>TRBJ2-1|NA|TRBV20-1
SARDLAGGPNEQF
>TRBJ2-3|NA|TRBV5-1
ASSSRGEADTQY
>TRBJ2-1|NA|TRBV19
ASWGGPYNEQF
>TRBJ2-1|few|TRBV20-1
SATGLADYNEQF
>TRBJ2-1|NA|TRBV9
ASSAELVSEQF
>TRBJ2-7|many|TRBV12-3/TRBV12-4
ASSTGPGSYEQY
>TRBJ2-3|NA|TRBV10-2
ASTLAGGTDTQY
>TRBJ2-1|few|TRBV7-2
ASSSTSGRAFEQF
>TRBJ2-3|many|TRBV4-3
ASSPHHTSGSTDTQY
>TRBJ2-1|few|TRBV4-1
ASSQGRVFGQSSYNEQF
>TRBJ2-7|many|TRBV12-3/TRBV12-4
ASSPDNYEQY
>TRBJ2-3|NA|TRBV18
ASSPGTSGPDTQY
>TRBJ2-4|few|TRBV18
ASSPDSAKNIQY
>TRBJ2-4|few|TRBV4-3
ASSRNKTHRQIAKNIQY
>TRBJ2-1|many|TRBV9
ASSVGLADNEQF
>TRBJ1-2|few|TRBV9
ASSGPRGRGYGYT
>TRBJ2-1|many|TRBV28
ASTHSYNEQF
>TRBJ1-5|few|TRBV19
ASSSNGQALNQPQH
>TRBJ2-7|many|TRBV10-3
AISVGLAGGLGEQY
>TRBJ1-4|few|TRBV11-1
ASSSTATNEKLF
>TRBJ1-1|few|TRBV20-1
SGGGGGGTEAF
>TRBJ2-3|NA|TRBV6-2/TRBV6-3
ASSGRGGPDTQY
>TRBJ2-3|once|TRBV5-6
ASSLVRLVEDRQY
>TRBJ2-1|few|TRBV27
ASSLSLLARGEQF
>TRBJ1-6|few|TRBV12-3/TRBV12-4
ASSHGRWGGSNSPLH
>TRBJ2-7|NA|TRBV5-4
ASSLVEGLFDEQY
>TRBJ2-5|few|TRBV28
ASSLLADNQETQY
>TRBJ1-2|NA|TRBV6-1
ASSADRDLYGYT
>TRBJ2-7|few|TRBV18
ASSPPRGGLASYEQY
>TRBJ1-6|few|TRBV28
ASTGGTYNSPLH
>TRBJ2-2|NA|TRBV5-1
ASSPSEAGELF
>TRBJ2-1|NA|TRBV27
ASSLRDLNLHSYNEQF